Sequencing of this T cell receptor beta chain was carried out in a study of OX40 agonist ivuxolimab in advanced cancers. Sequencing used immunoSEQ multiplex PCR; TCRdb keeps in-frame clones, though not all of them. The table records roughly 63,000 clones, nearly 90% of them present only once. This CDR3 region has 13 residues. Germline V gene data show CDR1 as MNHNS and CDR2 as SASEGT. V was trimmed by 6 bases and J by 4 bases, leaving 12 bases between them. This clone was seen a handful of times. The material sequenced was CD4+ or CD8+ T cells sorted from blood, taken in a trial of the OX40 agonist ivuxolimab. The chain carries TRBV6-1 and TRBJ1-1, with D possibly being TRBD1 (5 bases). The clonotype was recovered from an adult with an advanced solid tumor such as melanoma, head and neck, liver or kidney cancer. CDR3 DNA: TGTGCCAGCAGCCCAGGGAGGGTCACTGAAGCTTTCTTT. Amino acid sequence: CASSPGRVTEAFF.